Included here is one T cell receptor beta chain sequence, with context. The data originate from a study of blood T cell repertoires in COVID-19. Whole-study context: In each case, the material was cDNA or gDNA derived from T cells, B-cell-depleted T cells, or PBMCs.

The repertoire was sequenced with immunoSEQ multiplex PCR; TCRdb's copy has only in-frame clones and lacks some. This sample has hundreds of thousands of clones, with more than 80% found just once. Individuals drawn from approximately 26 US areas were roughly 18 to 95 years old. Which cohort a participant joined came from the clinical history participants gave. Donors of Cohort 3 who recovered were those that had two negative PCRs, clearance, or symptom resolution. Trimming removed 7 bases from V and 1 base from J, with 18 bases in between. The CDR3 has 16 amino acids. Germline V gene lookup returns CDR1 KGHDR and CDR2 SFDVKD.

The chain uses TRBV24-1 and TRBJ1-1; possibly TRBD1 for D (5 bases). The sequence was collected from a man aged 30 to 45 who had recovered from COVID-19. Input material: PBMCs or T cells enriched from blood (not recorded which). The CDR3 sequence: CATSASWEGPNTEAFF. DNA for the CDR3: TGTGCCACCAGCGCCTCCTGGGAGGGGCCGAACACTGAAGCTTTCTTT.